The subject of this entry is one TCR beta chain. The antigen it binds to is not known. There are no base qualities to consult, and no much larger clone falls within one base. The entry originates in a study of identical twins (dated by TCRdb to the mid-2010s). For the wider study: The study deep-sequenced TCR alpha and beta repertoires from monozygotic twins, unrelated adults of various ages and cord blood to test whether fetal clonotypes persist. To rule out contamination, the twin experiments were replicated at different times with different library preparation protocols. Study-wide conclusions, independent of this receptor: Fewer insertions were carried by abundant cord blood beta clonotypes, a similar but weaker trend appeared in young adult naive repertoires, and no such trend appeared in memory repertoires. In beta out-of-frame sequences, excess twin sharing was weaker, because having fewer shared sequences lowered the signal-to-noise ratio. Compared with coincidental sharing between unrelated individuals, out-of-frame TCR alpha sequences shared between twins had an excess of sequences with low generation probability. Invariant T cells such as MAIT and iNKT could partly confound zero-insertion analyses, though diverse VJ usage argued against this for most clonotypes. Because the same donors could not be followed over many years, the conclusions relied on cross-sectional statistical analysis. Recombination models systematically underestimated out-of-frame TCR alpha sharing in monozygotic twins but agreed with sharing between unrelated individuals.

Library construction relied on 5' RACE. Sequencing was carried out with an Illumina HiSeq 2000. Template switching introduced a universal primer binding site; the final cDNA contained a unique molecular identifier, enabling accurate counting of TCR cDNA molecules. First-strand cDNA for TCR alpha and beta chains was synthesized from specific primers in the conserved constant-segment region. To control for contamination, every cDNA library was double barcoded, receiving both a SMART-Mk sample barcode and Illumina barcodes. TruSeq adapter sequences along with Illumina sample barcodes were introduced in two successive PCR steps. The TCR alpha and beta cDNA libraries were sequenced on the Illumina HiSeq platform using custom primers. In the source study's methods: MiGEC was used to process raw reads and extract unique molecular identifiers, and MiXCR was used to find CDR3 positions. Recombination models were inferred per individual with the repgenHMM and IGoR tools using an EM algorithm. Shared clonotype analysis was performed with the tcR package in R, normalizing sharing by the product of cloneset sizes. To study raw recombination without the effects of thymic and clonal selection, out-of-frame nonproductive sequences were analyzed. TCRdb reworked the public reads: Q25 trimming with fastp, MiXCR clone assembly, productive beta chains retained. Identical CDR3 protein sequences are pooled into one entry, listed with their most common genes and DNA. None of the V and J calls come from the authors' own analysis; TCRdb made them. This sample gives roughly 690,000 distinct CDR3 sequences in total; 21% of them show up just once. About 4.5% of the sample is held by the ten biggest clonotypes.

In the germline V gene, CDR1 corresponds to MNHNS and CDR2 to SASEGT. Compared with germline, V lacks 6 bases and J lacks 3 bases; bases without a gene match: 11. The CDR3 covers 16 residues, taking in both the cysteine and the phenylalanine. CDR3 DNA only is kept here, 48 bases in frame from base 1. Only healthy Caucasian donors were included. Three pairs of female monozygotic twins, all aged 18 to 29 years, were included in the twin cohort. Peripheral blood mononuclear cells were used as the source from which RNA for TCR libraries was isolated. In addition, the sample was reused for a study of T cells expressing NK-cell markers. The other study reports the following: TCR beta-chain repertoires were profiled in sorted CD3+CD56+NKG2C+, CD3+CD56+NKG2C- and CD3+CD56-NKG2C+ T-cell subsets from several donors. Seven of the eight sequenced donors were HCMV-seropositive and one was HCMV-seronegative. To restrict sorting to alphabetaTCR-expressing T cells, an anti-gammadeltaTCR antibody was added in several experiments. In six donors, the dominant CD3+CD56+NKG2C+ clonotypes were among the top 10 CD8+ clonotypes and accounted for about 1.0-7.5% of CD8+ T cells. Those dominant clonotypes were again the most abundant among CD3+CD56-NKG2C+ cells in a handful of donors, at about 28.3-65%. Whether the expanded NKG2C-expressing T cell clones were specific for HCMV antigens remained unclear. Randomly selected healthy volunteers, three men and five women, were used as the eight sequenced donors. HCMV serostatus was determined by detecting HCMV-specific IgG in serum with a commercial ELISA kit. Bulk peripheral blood T-cell repertoires were additionally sequenced from unsorted PBMC for roughly six donors. MIGEC was used to demultiplex reads and group reads by UMI, and MiTCR was used to assemble and quantify clonotypes. Only TCR cDNA sequences supported by at least two reads were kept to exclude erroneous sequences. The tcR package was used for downstream repertoire analysis, and clonotypes were matched across fractions by CDR3 nucleotide sequence plus V segment. VDJmatch was used to annotate antigen specificity against VDJdb, with one amino acid substitution in CDR3 allowed.

The sequenced sample was PBMCs. The sequence came from a young woman in good health. This sequence uses TRBV6-1 and TRBJ2-7, with 10 bases aligning to TRBD2. The bases read TGTGCCAGCAGCCCCGCCCGGGCTAGCGGGGGCTACGAGCAGTACTTC. This translates into CASSPARASGGYEQYF.